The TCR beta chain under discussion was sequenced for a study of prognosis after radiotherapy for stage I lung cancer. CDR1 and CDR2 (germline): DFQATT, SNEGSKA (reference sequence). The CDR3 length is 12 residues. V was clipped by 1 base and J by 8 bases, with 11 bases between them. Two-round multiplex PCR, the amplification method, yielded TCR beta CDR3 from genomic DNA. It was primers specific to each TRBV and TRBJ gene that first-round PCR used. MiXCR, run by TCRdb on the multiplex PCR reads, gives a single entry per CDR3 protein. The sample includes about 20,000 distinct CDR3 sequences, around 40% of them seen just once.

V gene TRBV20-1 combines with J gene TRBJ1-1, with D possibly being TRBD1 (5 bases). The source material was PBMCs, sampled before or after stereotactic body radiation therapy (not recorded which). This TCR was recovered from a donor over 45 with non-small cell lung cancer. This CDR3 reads CSARAPGGEAFF. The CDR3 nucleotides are TGCAGTGCTAGAGCTCCTGGGGGGGAAGCTTTCTTT.